A single sample is the source of the 25 T cell receptor beta chains below, sequenced in a study of cytomegalovirus exposure and HLA in healthy donors. Primers for the PCR totalled 60 Vbeta and 13 Jbeta. Assay used: immunoSEQ multiplex PCR; TCRdb lists only in-frame clones, some missing. The sample table includes 100,000 or so clones. Sequencing input: PBMCs. The receptors were gathered from a woman in her 30s in good health and CMV-seronegative.

This chain connects TRBV2 to TRBJ2-2; weak D call: TRBD2 (5 bases). V lost 6 bases, J lost 4 bases, and 9 bases lay in between. This CDR3 is built from 13 residues. Germline V gene data show CDR1 as SNHLY and CDR2 as FYNNEI. The CDR3, as DNA: TGTGCCAGCAGCGGGGTGGGCACCGGGGAGCTGTTTTTT. As protein: CASSGVGTGELFF.

V gene TRBV7-2 combines with J gene TRBJ2-7; D gene ambiguous. From germline, CDR1 is SGHTA and CDR2 FQGNSA. Trimming cost V 5 bases and J 6 bases, with 14 bases left between them. This CDR3 contains 13 residues. CDR3 protein: CASSPNVIGEQYF. For the CDR3, the DNA is TGTGCCAGCAGCCCGAACGTAATCGGCGAGCAGTACTTC.

The J gene is TRBJ2-1, the V gene TRBV20-1; D remains ambiguous. This CDR3 region has 11 residues. Trimming took 4 bases from V and 3 from J, leaving 4 bases between them. Germline assignment: CDR1 DFQATT and CDR2 SNEGSKA (reference sequence). DNA of the CDR3: TGCAGTGCTATCCTCTACAATGAGCAGTTCTTC. Encoded protein: CSAILYNEQFF.

The rearrangement joins TRBV6-4 to TRBJ2-3, with D unresolved. CDR1 and CDR2 (germline): MRHNA, SNTAGT. The CDR3 is 14 amino acids. V was pared by 3 bases and J by 2 bases, with 9 bases between. Written as DNA, the CDR3 is TGTGCCAGCAGTGATGGGCCGGACACAGATACGCAGTATTTT. Amino acids: CASSDGPDTDTQYF.

The genes are TRBV29-1 and TRBJ1-1; TRBD1 might be the D (6 bases). The CDR3 loop spans 12 amino acids. In germline, CDR1 is SQVTM, CDR2 ANQGSEA. Trimming removed 7 bases at V and 1 base at J, with 10 bases between. This chain's CDR3 is CSAQDRNTEAFF. The CDR3 DNA reads TGCAGCGCGCAGGACAGGAACACTGAAGCTTTCTTT.

The gene calls are TRBV6-1 and TRBJ1-2; D gene unclear. This CDR3 has 14 amino acids. Trimming cost V 2 bases and J 8 bases, with 15 bases left between them. The V gene's germline CDR1 is MNHNS and CDR2 SASEGT. CDR3 amino acids: CASSESPAVYGYTF. As DNA, the CDR3 is TGTGCCAGCAGTGAATCACCCGCCGTCTACGGCTACACCTTC.

This chain joins TRBV14 and TRBJ1-1; 7 bases agree with TRBD1. V lost 4 bases, J lost 8 bases, and 4 bases stayed unmatched. Germline loops: CDR1 SGHDN, CDR2 FVKESK. This CDR3 contains 12 residues. Here the CDR3 DNA reads TGTGCCAGCAGCCCGTGGGGACAGGAAGCTTTCTTT. This translates into CASSPWGQEAFF.

This chain joins TRBV28 and TRBJ2-5; a possible D gene is TRBD2 (5 bases). CDR1 and CDR2 (germline): MDHEN, SYDVKM. The germline V and J ends were trimmed by 2 bases and 5 bases, with 12 bases remaining between them. This CDR3 is built from 14 residues. The CDR3 here is CASSLLALVETQYF. CDR3 bases: TGTGCCAGCAGTTTACTAGCCCTAGTCGAGACCCAGTACTTC. The entire variable domain, with the rest obtained from reference TRBV28 and TRBJ2-5, is as follows: DVKVTQSSRYLVKRTGEKVFLECVQDMDHENMFWYRQDPGLGLRLIYFSYDVKMKEKGDIPEGYSVSREKKERFSLILESASTNQTSMYLCASSLLALVETQYFGPGTRLLVL.

The chain joins TRBV7-2 to TRBJ2-3; 9 bases line up with TRBD1. The CDR3 is 15 amino acids. V was clipped by 5 bases and J by 4 bases; unmatched bases: 7. In germline, CDR1 is SGHTA, CDR2 FQGNSA. CDR3 region: CASSRSTGGADTQYF. The CDR3 bases are TGTGCCAGCAGCCGCAGCACAGGGGGCGCAGATACGCAGTATTTT.

The rearrangement links TRBV7-2 to TRBJ1-3; 7 bases agree with TRBD1. V shed 7 bases, J shed 8 bases, and the junction held 5 bases outside the gene matches. The CDR3 is made up of 12 amino acids. In germline, CDR1 is SGHTA, CDR2 FQGNSA. CDR3 DNA: TGTGCCAGCACCGACAGGGAAGACACCATATATTTT. Protein: CASTDREDTIYF.

The chain carries TRBV2 and TRBJ2-1, with D perhaps TRBD1 (5 bases). This CDR3 has 13 residues. Trimming left V 10 bases short and J 5 bases short, with 15 bases between. The germline CDR1 and CDR2 sequences are SNHLY and FYNNEI. The CDR3 loop reads CAIPGVGDNEQFF. The CDR3 nucleotides read TGTGCCATCCCAGGTGTAGGGGACAATGAGCAGTTCTTC.

CDR3 residues: CSARRAVEQYF. Written as DNA, the CDR3 is TGCAGTGCTAGAAGAGCGGTTGAGCAGTACTTC. This chain joins TRBV20-1 and TRBJ2-7; possible D gene TRBD2, 5 bases. CDR1 DFQATT and CDR2 SNEGSKA come from the germline V gene (reference sequence). The CDR3 consists of 11 residues. The germline V and J ends were trimmed by 2 bases and 7 bases, with 9 bases remaining between them.

V usage is TRBV7-3 and J usage is TRBJ1-2; 7 bases match TRBD1. Trimming removed 5 bases from V and 8 bases from J; junction bases left unmatched: 8. In germline, CDR1 is SGHTA, CDR2 FQGTGA. The CDR3 consists of 13 residues. The CDR3 DNA is TGTGCCAGCAGCCCTCTCCCAGGGGGAGGCTACACCTTC. Amino acids: CASSPLPGGGYTF.

The chain couples TRBV15 to TRBJ1-3; TRBD1 matches at 7 bases. The V gene end was trimmed by 0 bases and the J gene end by 0 bases; junction bases not matched to a gene: 2. CDR3 length: 16 residues. CDR1 LNHNV and CDR2 YYDKDF come from the germline V gene (reference sequence). The DNA for the CDR3 is TGTGCCACCAGCAGAGAGCCAGGGGGCTCTGGAAACACCATATATTTT. Its translation is CATSREPGGSGNTIYF.

This rearrangement joins TRBV7-2 to TRBJ1-1; D gene ambiguous. The V end lost 6 bases, the J end lost 7 bases, and 15 bases lay between the germline ends. The CDR3 loop spans 13 amino acids. Germline assignment: CDR1 SGHTA and CDR2 FQGNSA. CDR3 sequence reads: CASSNRAGGEAFF. The CDR3 nucleotides read TGTGCCAGCAGTAATAGGGCGGGAGGTGAAGCTTTCTTT.

The V call is TRBV5-6, the J call TRBJ2-1; 9 bases fit TRBD2. This CDR3 region has 14 residues. The V gene's germline CDR1 is SGHDT and CDR2 YYEEEE. V lost 3 bases, J lost 9 bases, and 7 bases stayed unmatched. In nucleotides, the CDR3 is TGTGCCAGCAGCTCCCCGACTAGCGGAGGTGAGCAGTTCTTC. Amino acids: CASSSPTSGGEQFF.

V is TRBV7-9 and J is TRBJ1-2, with D unresolved. Between the trimmed V and J ends, which lost 1 base and 1 base, there was a span of 7 bases. Germline V gene lookup returns CDR1 SEHNR and CDR2 FQNEAQ (reference sequence). This CDR3 has 14 residues. CDR3 nucleotide sequence: TGTGCCAGCAGCTTAGTTAGTATTAACTATGGCTACACCTTC. Amino acid sequence: CASSLVSINYGYTF.

The genes are TRBV15 and TRBJ1-1; the D is unclear. Germline CDR1 LNHNV, CDR2 YYDKDF (reference sequence). The CDR3 totals 14 residues. Trimming removed 0 bases from V and 3 bases from J, with 8 bases in between. CDR3 nucleotide sequence: TGTGCCACCAGCAGAGATACAGCCTACACTGAAGCTTTCTTT. Translated, it gives CATSRDTAYTEAFF.

In the case of this clone: Germline and junction disagree at one end, which may indicate a read error. The chain employs TRBV7-7 and TRBJ1-5, with D tentatively TRBD1 (5 bases). The CDR3 is 16 residues long. Germline loops: CDR1 SSHAT, CDR2 FNYEAQ (reference sequence). The CDR3 nucleotides are TGTGCTAGCAGCTTAGCGGGGGGACGTAGCAATCAGCCCCAGCATTTT. Protein product: CASSLAGGRSNQPQHF.

The CDR3 spells CASSPLGPNTGELFF. DNA of the CDR3: TGCGCCAGCAGCCCCCTGGGCCCGAACACCGGGGAGCTGTTTTTT. This rearrangement joins TRBV5-1 to TRBJ2-2; no clear D gene. Germline CDR1 is SGHRS and CDR2 is YFSETQ. The CDR3 consists of 15 residues. Trimming left V 4 bases short and J 0 bases short, with 10 bases between.

This chain joins TRBV2 and TRBJ1-4, with a possible D match to TRBD1 (6 bases). Germline V gene data show CDR1 as SNHLY and CDR2 as FYNNEI. V lost 7 bases, J lost 7 bases, and 10 bases lay in between. The CDR3 runs 12 residues. The chain's CDR3 is CASKAGVEKLFF. Written as DNA, the CDR3 is TGTGCCAGCAAGGCAGGGGTTGAAAAACTGTTTTTT.

The chain recombines TRBV15 with TRBJ1-5; 7 bases align to TRBD1. V shed 0 bases and J 0 bases; nucleotides not matched to a gene: 2. The CDR3 is made up of 16 amino acids. Looked up from germline, CDR1 is LNHNV and CDR2 is YYDKDF (reference sequence). The CDR3 DNA reads as TGTGCCACCAGCAGAGATGGACAGGCTAGCAATCAGCCCCAGCATTTT. Its protein product is CATSRDGQASNQPQHF.

The V and J genes are TRBV7-6 and TRBJ2-1, with 9 bases fitting TRBD1. V gave up 4 bases and J gave up 4 bases; unmatched junction bases: 20. This CDR3 spans 20 amino acids. Germline assignment: CDR1 SGHVS and CDR2 FNYEAQ. CDR3 in DNA: TGTGCCAGCAGCTCTATTAAGGACCCGGGACAGGGAAGAAGGTACAATGAGCAGTTCTTC. Amino acid sequence: CASSSIKDPGQGRRYNEQFF.

The chain joins TRBV11-3 to TRBJ2-6; 9 nucleotides align to TRBD1. Germline V gene sequence: CDR1 SGHNT, CDR2 YENEEA. V shed 6 bases and J 1 base; nucleotides not matched to a gene: 13. This CDR3 is built from 19 residues. The CDR3 protein is CASSDTAYRGPSGANVLTF. For the CDR3, the DNA is TGTGCCAGCAGTGATACCGCGTACAGGGGGCCGTCTGGGGCCAACGTCCTGACTTTC. The variable domain in full, with the rest retrieved from reference TRBV11-3 and TRBJ2-6, is EAGVVQSPRYKIIEKKQPVAFWCNPISGHNTLYWYLQNLGQGPELLIRYENEEAVDDSQLPKDRFSAERLKGVDSTLKIQPAELGDSAVYLCASSDTAYRGPSGANVLTFGAGSRLTVL.

The chain carries TRBV5-6 and TRBJ2-1; maybe TRBD1 (6 bases). Germline CDR1 is SGHDT and CDR2 is YYEEEE. V lost 4 bases and J 12 bases, leaving 23 bases between the germline ends. This CDR3 contains 15 residues. The CDR3 reads CASSGLGGVPPAQFF. CDR3 in DNA: TGTGCCAGCAGCGGCCTAGGGGGAGTACCCCCAGCGCAGTTCTTC.